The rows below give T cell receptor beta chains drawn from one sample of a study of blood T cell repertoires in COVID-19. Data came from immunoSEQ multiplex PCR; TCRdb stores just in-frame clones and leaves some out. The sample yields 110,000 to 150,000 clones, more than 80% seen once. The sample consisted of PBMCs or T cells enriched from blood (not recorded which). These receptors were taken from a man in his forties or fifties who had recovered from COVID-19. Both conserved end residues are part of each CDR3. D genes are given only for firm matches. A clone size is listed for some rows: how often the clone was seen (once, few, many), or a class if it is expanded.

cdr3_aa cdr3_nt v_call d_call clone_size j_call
CASSYRGRYEQYF TGTGCCAGCAGTTACAGGGGGCGGTACGAGCAGTACTTC TRBV12-3/TRBV12-4 TRBD1 - TRBJ2-7
CASSHKRGTGGTEAFF TGTGCCAGCAGTCATAAAAGGGGGACAGGGGGCACTGAAGCTTTCTTT TRBV28 TRBD1 - TRBJ1-1
CASRERTGDGYTF TGCGCCAGCAGGGAAAGGACAGGCGATGGCTACACCTTC TRBV10-2 TRBD1 - TRBJ1-2
CATSKYEDRVNEQFF TGTGCCACCAGCAAATACGAGGACAGGGTCAATGAGCAGTTCTTC TRBV15 TRBD1 - TRBJ2-1
CAWGGQGAAPNQPQHF TGTGCCTGGGGAGGGCAGGGGGCGGCCCCCAATCAGCCCCAGCATTTT TRBV30 TRBD1 few TRBJ1-5
CASSFGGQNEQYF TGTGCCAGCAGCTTCGGGGGGCAGAACGAGCAGTACTTC TRBV7-2 - few TRBJ2-7
CAISAGGAKNIQYF TGTGCCATCAGTGCAGGGGGAGCCAAAAACATTCAGTACTTC TRBV10-3 TRBD1 - TRBJ2-4
CASSPRQGWLGSNQPQHF TGTGCCAGCAGTCCCCGACAGGGGTGGTTGGGCAGCAATCAGCCCCAGCATTTT TRBV28 TRBD1 - TRBJ1-5
CASSRGLLNEKLFF TGCGCCAGCAGCCGCGGACTGCTTAATGAAAAACTGTTTTTT TRBV4-3 - - TRBJ1-4
CASSPASGGSEGYTF TGCGCCAGCAGCCCAGCTTCAGGGGGAAGTGAGGGCTACACCTTC TRBV5-1 TRBD1 - TRBJ1-2
CASSYREGLAGLQETQYF TGTGCCAGCAGTTACCGGGAGGGACTAGCGGGACTCCAAGAGACCCAGTACTTC TRBV6-2/TRBV6-3 TRBD2 once TRBJ2-5
CASSDLEAREKLFF TGTGCCAGCAGCGACCTAGAGGCTCGTGAAAAACTGTTTTTT TRBV5-6 - - TRBJ1-4